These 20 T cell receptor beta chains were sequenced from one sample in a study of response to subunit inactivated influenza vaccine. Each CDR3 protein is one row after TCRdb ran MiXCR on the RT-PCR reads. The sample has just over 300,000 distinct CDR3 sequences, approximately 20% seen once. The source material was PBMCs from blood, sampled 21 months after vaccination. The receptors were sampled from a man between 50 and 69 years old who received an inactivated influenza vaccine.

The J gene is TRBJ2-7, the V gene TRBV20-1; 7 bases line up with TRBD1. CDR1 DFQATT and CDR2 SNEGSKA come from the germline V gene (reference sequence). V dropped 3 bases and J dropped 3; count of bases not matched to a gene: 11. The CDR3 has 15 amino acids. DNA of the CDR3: TGCAGTGCTAGCCCTGGGACAGTACTTGACTACGAGCAGTACTTC. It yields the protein CSASPGTVLDYEQYF.

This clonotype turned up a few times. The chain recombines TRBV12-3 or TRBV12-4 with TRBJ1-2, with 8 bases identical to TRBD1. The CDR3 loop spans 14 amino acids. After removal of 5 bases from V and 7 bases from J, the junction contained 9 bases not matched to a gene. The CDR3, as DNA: TGTGCCAGCAGTCCCCAGACAGGGGCACGTGGCTACACCTTC. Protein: CASSPQTGARGYTF.

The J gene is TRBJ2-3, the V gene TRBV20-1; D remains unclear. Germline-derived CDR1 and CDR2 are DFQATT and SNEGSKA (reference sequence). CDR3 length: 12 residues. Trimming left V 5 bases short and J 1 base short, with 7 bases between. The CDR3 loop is CSASRRTDTQYF. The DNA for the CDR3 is TGCAGTGCTTCGCGGCGCACAGATACGCAGTATTTT.

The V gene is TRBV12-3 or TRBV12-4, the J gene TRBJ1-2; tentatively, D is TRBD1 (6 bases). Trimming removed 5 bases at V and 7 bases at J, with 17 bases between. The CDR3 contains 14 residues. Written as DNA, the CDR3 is TGTGCCAGCAGTAAAACACCAGGGGAAGGTGGCTACACCTTC. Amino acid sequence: CASSKTPGEGGYTF.

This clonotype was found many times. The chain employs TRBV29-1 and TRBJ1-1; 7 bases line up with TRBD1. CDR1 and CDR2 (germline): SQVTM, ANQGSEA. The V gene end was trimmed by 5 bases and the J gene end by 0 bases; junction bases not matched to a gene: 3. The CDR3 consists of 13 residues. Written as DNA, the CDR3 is TGCAGCGTTACGACAGGGCTGAACACTGAAGCTTTCTTT. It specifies CSVTTGLNTEAFF.

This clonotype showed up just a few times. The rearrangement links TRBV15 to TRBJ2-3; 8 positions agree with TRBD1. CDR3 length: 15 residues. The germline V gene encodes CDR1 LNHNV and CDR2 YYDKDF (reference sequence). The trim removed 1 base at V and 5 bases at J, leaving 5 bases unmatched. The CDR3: CATSRVSGGLDTQYF. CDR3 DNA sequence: TGTGCCACCAGCAGAGTGTCAGGGGGCTTAGATACGCAGTATTTT.

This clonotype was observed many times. CDR3: CASSPGTGSYGYTF. The DNA of the CDR3 is TGCGCCAGCAGCCCTGGGACAGGGAGCTATGGCTACACCTTC. This rearrangement joins TRBV5-1 to TRBJ1-2; 9 nucleotides agree with TRBD1. Germline values: CDR1 SGHRS, CDR2 YFSETQ. V was clipped by 4 bases and J by 4 bases; unmatched bases: 5. The CDR3 loop spans 14 amino acids.

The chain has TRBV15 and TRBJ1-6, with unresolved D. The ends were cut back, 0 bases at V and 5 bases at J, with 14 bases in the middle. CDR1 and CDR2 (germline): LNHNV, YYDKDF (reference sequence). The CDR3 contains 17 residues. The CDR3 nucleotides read TGTGCCACCAGCAGAGATTTGGGCATGGGTCATAATTCACCCCTCCACTTT. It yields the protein CATSRDLGMGHNSPLHF.

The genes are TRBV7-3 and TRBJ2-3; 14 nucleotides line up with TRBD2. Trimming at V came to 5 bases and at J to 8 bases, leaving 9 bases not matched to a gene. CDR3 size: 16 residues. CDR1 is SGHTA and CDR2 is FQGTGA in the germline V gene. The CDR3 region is CASSPRLAGGPGTQYF. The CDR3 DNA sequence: TGTGCCAGCAGCCCCCGACTAGCGGGAGGGCCGGGTACGCAGTATTTT. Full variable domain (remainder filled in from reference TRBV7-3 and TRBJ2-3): GAGVSQTPSNKVTEKGKYVELRCDPISGHTALYWYRQSLGQGPEFLIYFQGTGAADDSGLPNDRFFAVRPEGSVSTLKIQRTERGDSAVYLCASSPRLAGGPGTQYFGPGTRLTVL.

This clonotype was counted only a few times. Written as DNA, the CDR3 is TGCAGTGCGGTTAGCGCAGGGGGGGATAAACTGTTTTTT. It translates to CSAVSAGGDKLFF. The chain is built from TRBV20-1 and TRBJ1-4; 7 nucleotides match TRBD1. Looked up from germline, CDR1 is DFQATT and CDR2 is SNEGSKA (reference sequence). This CDR3 contains 13 residues. V lost 6 bases to trimming and J lost 11 bases; unmatched junction nucleotides: 12.

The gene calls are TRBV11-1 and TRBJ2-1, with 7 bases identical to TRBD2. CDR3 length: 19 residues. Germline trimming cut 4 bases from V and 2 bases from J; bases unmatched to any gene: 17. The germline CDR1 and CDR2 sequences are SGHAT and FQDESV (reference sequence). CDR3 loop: CASSSPSRGRGAPYNEQFF. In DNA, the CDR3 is TGTGCCAGCAGCTCCCCTTCCCGCGGGAGAGGTGCTCCCTACAATGAGCAGTTCTTC.

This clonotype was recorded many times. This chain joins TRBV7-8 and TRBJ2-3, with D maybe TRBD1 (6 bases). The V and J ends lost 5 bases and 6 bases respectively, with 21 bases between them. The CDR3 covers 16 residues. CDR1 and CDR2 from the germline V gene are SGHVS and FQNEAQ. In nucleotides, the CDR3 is TGTGCCAGCAGCCGACGACAAGGGGGACGCAGTGATACGCAGTATTTT. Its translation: CASSRRQGGRSDTQYF.

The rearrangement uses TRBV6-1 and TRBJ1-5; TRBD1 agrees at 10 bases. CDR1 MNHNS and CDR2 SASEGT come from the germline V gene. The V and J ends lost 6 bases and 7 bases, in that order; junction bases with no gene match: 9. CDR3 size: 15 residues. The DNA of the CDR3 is TGTGCCAGCAGCAAGACAGGGGGCCTTGGACAGCCCCAGCATTTT. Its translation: CASSKTGGLGQPQHF.

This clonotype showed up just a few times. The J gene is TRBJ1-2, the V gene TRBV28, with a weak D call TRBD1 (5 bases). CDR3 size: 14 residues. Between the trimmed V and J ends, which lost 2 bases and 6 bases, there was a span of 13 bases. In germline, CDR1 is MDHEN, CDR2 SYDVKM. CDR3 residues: CASSLTRGTHGYTF. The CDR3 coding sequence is TGTGCCAGCAGTTTAACGAGGGGTACGCATGGCTACACCTTC.

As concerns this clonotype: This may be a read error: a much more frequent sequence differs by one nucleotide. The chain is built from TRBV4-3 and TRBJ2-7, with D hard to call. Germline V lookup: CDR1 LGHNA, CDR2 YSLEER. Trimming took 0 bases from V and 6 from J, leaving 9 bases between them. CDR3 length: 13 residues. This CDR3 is CASSQDSQTEQYF. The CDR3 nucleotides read TGCGCCAGCAGCCAAGATTCCCAGACCGAGCAGTACTTC.

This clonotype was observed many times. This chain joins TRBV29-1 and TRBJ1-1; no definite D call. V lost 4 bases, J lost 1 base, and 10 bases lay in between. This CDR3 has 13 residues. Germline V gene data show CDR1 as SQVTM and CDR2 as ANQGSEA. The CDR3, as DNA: TGCAGCGTTGCGGCCCAGCCGAACACTGAAGCTTTCTTT. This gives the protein CSVAAQPNTEAFF.

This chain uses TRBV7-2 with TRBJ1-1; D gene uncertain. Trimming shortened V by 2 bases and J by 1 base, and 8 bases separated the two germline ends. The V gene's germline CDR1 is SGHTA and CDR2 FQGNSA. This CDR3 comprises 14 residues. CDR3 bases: TGTGCCAGCAGCTTATCGTTCCGGAACACTGAAGCTTTCTTT. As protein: CASSLSFRNTEAFF.

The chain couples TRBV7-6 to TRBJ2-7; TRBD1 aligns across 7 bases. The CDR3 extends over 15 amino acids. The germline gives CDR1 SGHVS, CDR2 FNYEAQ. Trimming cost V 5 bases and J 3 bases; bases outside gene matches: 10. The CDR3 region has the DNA TGTGCCAGCAGCCTAGAAACAGGGGCGATCTACGAGCAGTACTTC. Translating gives CASSLETGAIYEQYF.

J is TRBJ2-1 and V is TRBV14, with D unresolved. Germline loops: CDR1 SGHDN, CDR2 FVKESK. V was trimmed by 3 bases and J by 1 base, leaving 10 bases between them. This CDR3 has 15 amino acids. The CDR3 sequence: CASSQVGNSYNEQFF. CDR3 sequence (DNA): TGTGCCAGCAGCCAGGTCGGAAATTCCTACAATGAGCAGTTCTTC.

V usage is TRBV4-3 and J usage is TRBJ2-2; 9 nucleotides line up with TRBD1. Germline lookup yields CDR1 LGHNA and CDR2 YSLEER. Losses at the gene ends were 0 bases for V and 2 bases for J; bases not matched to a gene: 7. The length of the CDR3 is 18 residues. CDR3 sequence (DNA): TGCGCCAGCAGCCAAGATCGCGGGACAGGGACTAACACCGGGGAGCTGTTTTTT. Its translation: CASSQDRGTGTNTGELFF.